Sequencing of this T cell receptor beta chain was carried out in a study of PD-1 blockade in classical Hodgkin lymphoma (TCRdb year 2020). Regarding the research as a whole: Nivolumab dosing was 3 mg/kg intravenously every 2 weeks, continuing until either disease progression or unacceptable toxicity. A peripheral blood immune signature of response to PD-1 blockade in classical Hodgkin lymphoma was defined using TCR beta sequencing and CyTOF. Beyond this particular receptor, the publication reports: Patients starting nivolumab less than 1 year after ASCT had lower diversity and were excluded from later analyses to avoid confounding by immune reconstitution. Trial patients with a complete response had baseline diversity similar to that of newly diagnosed patients, while partial responders and progressors had significantly lower diversity. Baseline TCR diversity was reported as lower in newly diagnosed patients than in healthy donors, and lower still in relapsed/refractory patients. A significant rise by C4D1 was seen in CD4+ but not CD8+ TCR diversity (p=0.0027 vs p=0.16), with the rise being most apparent in complete responders (p=0.02). The study covered only a single clinical trial cohort, and the causes of the repertoire differences, possibly disease activity or prior therapy, were still not defined.

Genomic DNA was isolated using the Qiagen DNeasy kit from unsorted PBMCs as well as from negatively selected CD4+ and CD8+ fractions. TCR beta CDR3 regions were subjected to amplification by immunoSEQ multiplex PCR with primers that anneal to V and J segments. A synthetic immune receptor repertoire was used to minimize amplification bias, and any remaining bias was removed computationally after sequencing. From the authors' description of their analysis: Repertoire diversity was quantified as the Shannon entropy index using custom Python scripts. The unsorted, CD4+ and CD8+ repertoires were each analyzed separately, with the exception of combined analyses, where CD4+ and CD8+ sequences were merged in silico. A clone was considered expanded if an increase in frequency of at least 2-fold after treatment relative to C1D1 was found, and a pseudocount of 0.5 was applied to clones undetected at baseline. Singleton clones were defined as clones with 0 or 1 copy at C1D1, and non-singleton clones were defined as clones with 2 or more copies. Clones expanded in unsorted samples were annotated as CD4+, CD8+ or unknown by matching protein sequences in sorted samples from the same patient. Wilcoxon tests on paired samples were used to test changes in diversity from C1D1 to C4D1. The table comes from immuneACCESS by way of TCRdb, which keeps in-frame sequences with V and J called. Part of the clones is missing from these tables; in studies checked, under half for an unresolved V gene and the rest for unknown reasons. That table furnishes V, J and clone size, whereas the DNA furnished D and trimming. This sample lists about 24,000 clones; 69% were detected once. Approximately 3.3% of the sample is in the top ten clones.

The CDR3 has 14 amino acids, counting the end cysteine and phenylalanine. The only DNA kept is the CDR3, 42 bases in frame from the first base. Ends trimmed: V by 5 bases, J by 4 bases; bases unmatched to a gene: 7. CDR1 SGHAT and CDR2 FQNNGV are derived from the germline V gene. The time point label here, explained by the study, means: cycle 1 day 1 (C1D1), immediately before nivolumab initiation. Relapse after autologous stem cell transplantation had occurred in all trial patients, and cohorts A, B and C were distinguished by prior brentuximab vedotin exposure. The trial cohort was composed of under 70 patients with relapsed/refractory classical Hodgkin lymphoma, for whom complete response, partial response or progressive disease was recorded as best overall response. Trial patients were treated with single-agent nivolumab in the multi-cohort phase II CheckMate 205 trial. Best overall response was determined by an independent review committee according to the 2007 International Working Group response criteria. Trial PBMCs were collected just before the start of nivolumab (C1D1) and during therapy at cycle 2 day 1 and cycle 4 day 1. After peripheral blood was drawn into 8 mL Vacutainer Cell Preparation Tubes, PBMCs were isolated by centrifugation and then cryopreserved.

On this clone itself: Its antigen remains unidentified. Base qualities were left out, and no much larger clone turns up one base away.

Sequenced material: peripheral blood mononuclear cells (PBMCs), taken at baseline. Here the chain combines TRBV11-2 and TRBJ1-1; TRBD1 matches 7 bases in the middle. This clonotype originated in a human donor with classical Hodgkin lymphoma. Here the CDR3 is given as CASSSDREGTEAFF. The bases are TGTGCCAGCAGCAGCGACAGGGAGGGCACTGAAGCTTTCTTT.